Presented here are 17 T cell receptor beta chains from one specimen sequenced in a study of shared clonotypes between healthy human individuals (dated by TCRdb to about 2020). The library relied on the immunoSEQ multiplex PCR assay. TCRdb limited this immuneACCESS table to in-frame rearrangements with V and J called. A share of clones is missing; checked studies link under half to unresolved V genes, and the rest is unexplained. The table for this sample lists over a million clones; around 97% of them were counted only once. Of the sample, approximately 1.2% is held by the ten largest clones. The sample taken for sequencing was naive CD4+ T cells sorted from blood. According to the study, the label for this sample's cell subset or site signals: CD45RA+ positively selected. These receptors were obtained from a young man in good health.

The V and J genes are TRBV12-5 and TRBJ2-2, with a weak D call TRBD2 (6 bases). This CDR3 is built from 13 residues. The V gene lost 1 base and the J gene lost 7 bases, with 7 bases spanning the gap. Germline loops: CDR1 LGHNT, CDR2 FRNRAP. The CDR3 bases are TGTGCTAGTGGTTTGGAGGAGGGCGGGGAGCTGTTTTTT. This sequence encodes CASGLEEGGELFF.

The genes are TRBV4-3 and TRBJ2-1; TRBD2 aligns across 16 bases. The germline gives CDR1 LGHNA, CDR2 YSLEER. This CDR3 has 18 amino acids. With V trimmed by 4 bases and J by 7 bases, 10 bases remained unmatched. CDR3 in amino acids: CASSPWGLAGGPRNEQFF. The CDR3 DNA reads TGCGCCAGCAGCCCCTGGGGACTAGCGGGAGGGCCAAGGAATGAGCAGTTCTTC.

The gene calls are TRBV28 and TRBJ2-3; TRBD2 matches at 11 bases. The V and J ends lost 2 bases and 9 bases, in that order; junction bases with no gene match: 7. CDR1 is MDHEN, CDR2 SYDVKM, per germline. There are 15 residues in the CDR3. CDR3 bases: TGTGCCAGCAGTTTAAGTAGCGGGAGGGGAGGGACGCAGTATTTT. Translation: CASSLSSGRGGTQYF.

In regard to this clone: Other nucleotide sequences from this sample produce the same CDR3. This sequence joins TRBV18 and TRBJ2-3; possibly TRBD1 or TRBD2 for D (5 bases each). The CDR3 is made up of 12 amino acids. Germline V gene data show CDR1 as KGHSH and CDR2 as LQKENI. Trimming took off 4 bases at V and 4 bases at J, with 6 bases between the two ends. CDR3 nucleotides: TGTGCCAGCTCACTGGGGGCAGATACGCAGTATTTT. Amino acids: CASSLGADTQYF.

The chain links TRBV27 to TRBJ1-2, with TRBD1 identical over 8 bases. J was trimmed by 6 bases and V by 2 bases; bases with no gene match: 8. Per the germline V gene, CDR1 is MNHEY and CDR2 is SMNVEV (reference sequence). This CDR3 region has 15 residues. CDR3 in amino acids: CASSLLQGASHGYTF. The DNA for the CDR3 is TGTGCCAGCAGTTTACTCCAGGGGGCTTCGCATGGCTACACCTTC.

The chain is built from TRBV9 and TRBJ2-7; D remains unclear. The germline V gene has CDR1 SGDLS and CDR2 YYNGEE. The germline V and J ends were trimmed by 3 bases and 5 bases, with 12 bases remaining between them. The CDR3 covers 13 residues. CDR3 in DNA: TGTGCCAGCAGCGCCCGTCCCGGAGACGAGCAGTACTTC. As protein: CASSARPGDEQYF.

This chain joins TRBV19 and TRBJ2-6; D is ambiguous. This CDR3 is 14 amino acids long. Trimming took 6 bases from V and 0 from J, leaving 6 bases between them. Germline V gene sequence: CDR1 LNHDA, CDR2 SQIVND (reference sequence). CDR3 coding DNA: TGTGCCAGTAGCGACAACTCTGGGGCCAACGTCCTGACTTTC. Amino acids: CASSDNSGANVLTF.

This chain uses TRBV7-2 with TRBJ1-3; the D gene is possibly TRBD1 (5 bases). In germline, CDR1 is SGHTA, CDR2 FQGNSA. The CDR3 has 14 amino acids. V lost 5 bases to trimming and J lost 2 bases, with 10 bases between them. In nucleotides, the CDR3 is TGTGCCAGCAGCCCCACAGGAGCTGGAAACACCATATATTTT. It translates to CASSPTGAGNTIYF. Looking up the rest from reference TRBV7-2 and TRBJ1-3 gives the full variable domain: GAGVSQSPSNKVTEKGKDVELRCDPISGHTALYWYRQSLGQGLEFLIYFQGNSAPDKSGLPSDRFSAERTGGSVSTLTIQRTQQEDSAVYLCASSPTGAGNTIYFGEGSWLTVV.

V gene TRBV28 combines with J gene TRBJ2-7, with TRBD1 matching 7 bases. This CDR3 spans 16 amino acids. Germline V gene data show CDR1 as MDHEN and CDR2 as SYDVKM. The J segment lost 3 bases and the V segment lost 6 bases, leaving 14 bases of the junction unmatched. CDR3 sequence (DNA): TGTGCCAGCAGGCGAGGGGAGACAGGGTACTACTACGAGCAGTACTTC. Its protein product is CASRRGETGYYYEQYF.

V and J are TRBV12-5 and TRBJ1-1; 7 bases are a match to TRBD1. In germline, CDR1 is LGHNT, CDR2 FRNRAP. CDR3 size: 12 residues. After removal of 7 bases from V and 4 bases from J, the junction contained 3 bases not matched to a gene. This CDR3 reads CASVQGGTEAFF. In DNA form, the CDR3 reads TGTGCTAGTGTTCAGGGGGGCACTGAAGCTTTCTTT.

The gene calls are TRBV18 and TRBJ2-7; 10 bases fit TRBD1. The germline gives CDR1 KGHSH, CDR2 LQKENI. V shed 3 bases and J 6 bases; nucleotides not matched to a gene: 8. The CDR3 runs 15 residues. The CDR3 sequence is CASSPVPGQGTEQYF. The CDR3 DNA follows: TGTGCCAGCTCACCGGTCCCGGGACAGGGGACCGAGCAGTACTTC. Together with reference TRBV18 and TRBJ2-7, the CDR3 gives the full variable domain: NAGVMQNPRHLVRRRGQEARLRCSPMKGHSHVYWYRQLPEEGLKFMVYLQKENIIDESGMPKERFSAEFPKEGPSILRIQQVVRGDSAAYFCASSPVPGQGTEQYFGPGTRLTVT.

The chain uses TRBV29-1 and TRBJ2-1; D is possibly TRBD2 (5 bases). Per the germline V gene, CDR1 is SQVTM and CDR2 is ANQGSEA. V lost 7 bases to trimming and J lost 8 bases, with 18 bases between them. The CDR3 totals 13 residues. For the CDR3, the DNA is TGCAGCGCCCGGGGTGGGTGGAGCGATGAGCAGTTCTTC. This sequence encodes CSARGGWSDEQFF.

The chain uses TRBV9 and TRBJ2-5, with TRBD1 matching over 7 bases. From germline, CDR1 is SGDLS and CDR2 YYNGEE. This CDR3 region has 14 residues. Trimming at V came to 0 bases and at J to 4 bases, leaving 3 bases not matched to a gene. CDR3 DNA sequence: TGTGCCAGCAGCGTAGTAGGGGGCGCAGAGACCCAGTACTTC. This gives the protein CASSVVGGAETQYF.

As regards this clone: The identical CDR3 is also encoded by other nucleotide sequences in the sample. The V call is TRBV7-9, the J call TRBJ2-1; TRBD1 matches at 7 bases. Germline CDR1 reads SEHNR; CDR2 reads FQNEAQ (reference sequence). The CDR3 has 16 amino acids. The ends lost 5 bases at V and 10 bases at J; junction bases unmatched: 17. This chain's CDR3 is CASSRRFGTVAFEQFF. CDR3 sequence (DNA): TGTGCCAGCAGCCGCCGGTTCGGGACAGTCGCTTTCGAGCAGTTCTTC.

V gene TRBV18 combines with J gene TRBJ1-1; TRBD1 matches 9 bases. The CDR3 is made up of 15 amino acids. Per the germline V gene, CDR1 is KGHSH and CDR2 is LQKENI. J lost 6 bases, V lost 3 bases, and 8 bases had no gene match. CDR3 in DNA: TGTGCCAGCTCACCGCTAAAAACAGGGGGCGCTGAAGCTTTCTTT. Encoded protein: CASSPLKTGGAEAFF.

The V and J genes are TRBV5-6 and TRBJ1-4, with a tentative D call TRBD1 (5 bases). In germline, CDR1 is SGHDT, CDR2 YYEEEE. The CDR3 loop spans 14 amino acids. V was pared by 3 bases and J by 7 bases, with 13 bases between. CDR3 protein: CASSSREGGEKLFF. The CDR3 DNA reads as TGTGCCAGCAGCTCCAGGGAGGGAGGTGAAAAACTGTTTTTT.

The genes are TRBV4-2 and TRBJ1-4, with D possibly TRBD1 on 6 matching bases. Per germline, CDR1 LGHNA and CDR2 YNFKEQ. Trimming left V 6 bases short and J 3 bases short, with 20 bases between. This CDR3 contains 17 residues. As DNA, the CDR3 is TGTGCCAGCAGATGGGGGCGCCGGCTGGGAGCTAATGAAAAACTGTTTTTT. Residues: CASRWGRRLGANEKLFF.